This record covers a single T cell receptor beta chain. Its antigen has not been determined. No base qualities exist here, and no much larger clone lies one base off it. The patients picked for sequencing were ones in whom flow cytometry had shown an expansion of CD8+CD57+ cells. Every patient had a diagnosis of severe acquired aplastic anemia based on International Study of Aplastic Anemia and Agranulocytosis and Camitta criteria. At the time blood was sampled, none of the patients had received any therapy. TCR repertoires of sorted CD4+ and CD8+ blood T cells from severe aplastic anemia patients and healthy subjects were deep-sequenced in the study. Patients were enrolled under clinicaltrials.gov protocols 00001620, 01623167, 00001397, 00071045, 00081523 and 00961064 in the USA. Ficoll-Paque density gradient centrifugation was used to isolate peripheral blood mononuclear cells. Before DNA extraction, CD4+ and CD8+ T cells were sorted with FACS or magnetic beads.

Genomic DNA was used as template for profiling of TCR beta VDJ combinations and CDR3 sequences. An Illumina HiSeq 2000 was the platform used for TCR repertoire sequencing. Concerning the study's data processing: TRBV/TRBJ rearrangement plots, CDR3 size and DJ length profiles, and Simpson's diversity index were used to assess repertoires. The most abundant DNA sequence in the deep sequencing data was defined as the immunodominant clone. CDR3 amino acid sequences were screened for sharing across subjects and compared with published repertoires and the VDJdb database. The public reads were run again by TCRdb, first through fastp at Q25 and then through MiXCR, and only productive beta chains were kept. Each entry merges the rows of one CDR3 protein and shows their most common DNA and genes. The V and J calls were not made by the authors but by TCRdb's processing. This sample comprises more than 150,000 distinct CDR3 sequences, approximately 48% of them detected only once. 10% to 15% of the sample is taken by the ten largest.

This specimen comes from a study of CD8+CD57+ T cells in acquired aplastic anemia (dated by TCRdb to the late 2010s). For the study in its entirety: DNA extracted from sorted CD4+ and CD8+ cells had a mean of roughly 3.3 ug, with a range of roughly 0.17 to 27.4 ug. CD8+CD57+ expansion was defined as a frequency above the mean frequency observed in healthy subjects. Here is what the overall study found, with its caveats: Twenty-nine CD8+ CDR3 sequences were shared between patients and controls but appeared highly expressed in patients and within their immunodominant clones. No significant difference in CD8+ Simpson's diversity was found between patients and healthy controls (P=0.060).

The TCR originated in a human donor with aplastic anemia. The sequenced sample was sorted CD4+, CD8+, or CD8+CD57+ T cells (not recorded which) from PBMCs.

CDR3 sequence: CSARLPGETQYF. The DNA reads TGCAGTGCTAGACTTCCTGGGGAGACCCAGTACTTC. The sequence is built from TRBV20-1 and TRBJ2-5, with an unclear D gene assignment. V and J are truncated by 2 bases and 5 bases respectively, leaving an intervening sequence of 9 bases. The CDR3 goes from the cysteine to the phenylalanine over 12 residues. The only DNA kept is the CDR3, 36 bases in frame from the first base. The germline V gene (reference sequence) supplies CDR1 DFQATT and CDR2 SNEGSKA.